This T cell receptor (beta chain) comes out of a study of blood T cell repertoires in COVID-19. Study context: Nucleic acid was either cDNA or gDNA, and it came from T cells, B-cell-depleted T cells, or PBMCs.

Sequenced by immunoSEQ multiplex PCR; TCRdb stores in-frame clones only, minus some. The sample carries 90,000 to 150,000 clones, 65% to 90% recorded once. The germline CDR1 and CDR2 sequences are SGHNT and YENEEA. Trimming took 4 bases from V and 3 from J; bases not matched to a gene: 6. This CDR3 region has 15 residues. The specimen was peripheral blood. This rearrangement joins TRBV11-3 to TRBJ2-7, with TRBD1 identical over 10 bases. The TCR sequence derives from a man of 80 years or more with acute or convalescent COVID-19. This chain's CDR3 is CASSSYGTGDYEQYF. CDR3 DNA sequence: TGTGCCAGCAGCTCTTACGGGACAGGGGACTACGAGCAGTACTTC.